Presented here are 32 T cell receptor beta chains from one specimen sequenced in a study of cytomegalovirus exposure and HLA in healthy donors. PCR primers comprised 60 Vbeta and 13 Jbeta primers. The assay was immunoSEQ multiplex PCR, and TCRdb's table has in-frame clones only and misses some. The sample includes about 170,000 clones, around 79% of them seen just once. The sample was PBMCs. All receptors derive from a man aged 35 to 55 in good health and CMV-seropositive.

J is TRBJ1-2 and V is TRBV29-1; no definite D call. V lost 4 bases and J lost 0, with 12 bases in between. CDR1 and CDR2 from the germline V gene are SQVTM and ANQGSEA. The CDR3 has 14 residues. Written as DNA, the CDR3 is TGCAGCGTTGTTGTAGGAGCTACTAACTATGGCTACACCTTC. Protein: CSVVVGATNYGYTF.

The V gene is TRBV5-4, the J gene TRBJ1-2; TRBD1 might be the D (5 bases). The ends were cut back, 4 bases at V and 7 bases at J, with 17 bases in the middle. The length of the CDR3 is 14 residues. In germline, CDR1 is SGHNT, CDR2 YYREEE (reference sequence). CDR3 sequence reads: CASSRRTKDTGYTF. The CDR3 DNA sequence: TGTGCCAGCAGCCGACGAACAAAGGACACTGGCTACACCTTC.

This chain links TRBV19 with TRBJ1-5; D might be TRBD1 (6 bases). Between the trimmed V and J ends, which lost 6 bases and 4 bases, there was a span of 16 bases. Germline-derived CDR1 and CDR2 are LNHDA and SQIVND (reference sequence). The CDR3 is 15 residues long. The CDR3 loop is CASRVAGTWNQPQHF. The CDR3 DNA reads as TGTGCCAGTAGGGTAGCTGGGACATGGAATCAGCCCCAGCATTTT.

V usage is TRBV19 and J usage is TRBJ2-2; D might be TRBD2 (6 bases). CDR1 is LNHDA, CDR2 SQIVND, per germline (reference sequence). V was clipped by 5 bases and J by 6 bases, with 22 bases between them. The length of the CDR3 is 17 residues. For the CDR3, the DNA is TGTGCCAGTAGTGCTAACGTAGCGGAGATATGGGCCGGGGAGCTGTTTTTT. Translating gives CASSANVAEIWAGELFF.

This clone appeared a single time. This chain uses TRBV19 with TRBJ1-5; 7 nucleotides align to TRBD1. Germline CDR1 LNHDA, CDR2 SQIVND (reference sequence). The CDR3 has 18 residues. V shed 3 bases and J 5 bases; nucleotides not matched to a gene: 16. The CDR3 here is CASSIAGQISAYDQPQHF. As DNA, the CDR3 is TGTGCCAGTAGTATTGCGGGACAGATTTCGGCGTACGATCAGCCCCAGCATTTT.

This CDR3 reads CASSLGMLGTGGPNEQFF. DNA for the CDR3: TGCGCCAGCAGCTTGGGAATGCTGGGGACAGGGGGACCAAATGAGCAGTTCTTC. The chain carries TRBV5-1 and TRBJ2-1, with 11 bases identical to TRBD1. The CDR3 runs 18 residues. The V gene's germline CDR1 is SGHRS and CDR2 YFSETQ. V shed 0 bases, J shed 7 bases, and the junction held 12 bases outside the gene matches.

The genes are TRBV4-1 and TRBJ2-5; 7 bases are shared with TRBD2. The germline V gene encodes CDR1 MGHRA and CDR2 YSYEKL. CDR3 length: 16 amino acids. Germline trimming cut 1 base from V and 3 bases from J; bases unmatched to any gene: 8. CDR3 in amino acids: CASSQAHRAGEETQYF. The CDR3 nucleotides read TGCGCCAGCAGCCAAGCCCACCGGGCGGGAGAAGAGACCCAGTACTTC.

The chain employs TRBV10-3 and TRBJ2-7, with D maybe TRBD2 (5 bases). The CDR3 sequence is 12 residues long. Trimming shortened V by 7 bases and J by 5 bases, and 12 bases separated the two germline ends. Germline V gene sequence: CDR1 ENHRY, CDR2 SYGVKD. Here the CDR3 reads CAITEGGDEQYF. CDR3 DNA sequence: TGTGCCATCACCGAGGGTGGCGACGAGCAGTACTTC.

This clone was observed a few times. The chain has TRBV19 and TRBJ1-5, with D possibly TRBD1 on 5 matching bases. The CDR3 has 17 amino acids. Germline values: CDR1 LNHDA, CDR2 SQIVND (reference sequence). Trimming cost V 6 bases and J 5 bases, with 23 bases left between them. CDR3 amino acids: CASSTRVGGAVHQPQHF. CDR3 coding DNA: TGTGCCAGTAGCACCCGGGTGGGAGGGGCAGTTCATCAGCCCCAGCATTTT. The full variable domain, in which reference TRBV19 and TRBJ1-5 provide the parts outside the CDR3, is DGGITQSPKYLFRKEGQNVTLSCEQNLNHDAMYWYRQDPGQGLRLIYYSQIVNDFQKGDIAEGYSVSREKKESFPLTVTSAQKNPTAFYLCASSTRVGGAVHQPQHFGDGTRLSIL.

The chain uses TRBV5-6 and TRBJ2-5; perhaps TRBD2 as D (6 bases). This CDR3 is built from 14 residues. V lost 1 base and J lost 5, with 12 bases in between. Germline V gives CDR1 SGHDT, CDR2 YYEEEE. The CDR3 reads CASSLSRAGETQYF. CDR3 DNA sequence: TGTGCCAGCAGCTTGTCCAGGGCGGGGGAGACCCAGTACTTC.

This clone appeared once. V is TRBV6-4 and J is TRBJ2-1; 9 positions match TRBD2. V lost 3 bases, J lost 6 bases, and 9 bases stayed unmatched. Germline lookup yields CDR1 MRHNA and CDR2 SNTAGT. The length of the CDR3 is 16 residues. The DNA for the CDR3 is TGTGCCAGCAGTGAAGGTGTAGCGGGAGCGTCCAATGAGCAGTTCTTC. The encoded protein is CASSEGVAGASNEQFF.

This clone has only one observation. The gene calls are TRBV10-3 and TRBJ2-7, with D tentatively TRBD2 (5 bases). Trimming pared 0 bases from V and 2 bases from J, leaving 11 bases between. This CDR3 has 15 residues. Looked up from germline, CDR1 is ENHRY and CDR2 is SYGVKD. The CDR3 region has the DNA TGTGCCATCAGTGAGTCAGGGCGGGCACCCTACGAGCAGTACTTC. Translating gives CAISESGRAPYEQYF.

This chain uses TRBV5-1 with TRBJ2-2; unclear D gene. The germline CDR1 and CDR2 sequences are SGHRS and YFSETQ. The CDR3 is made up of 18 amino acids. Between the trimmed V and J ends, which lost 2 bases and 5 bases, there was a span of 22 bases. The CDR3 here is CASSFTPGVEVVTGELFF. CDR3 nucleotides: TGCGCCAGCAGCTTCACTCCCGGAGTTGAGGTCGTGACCGGGGAGCTGTTTTTT.

This clone was found a few times. The rearrangement links TRBV10-3 to TRBJ2-7; 9 nucleotides align to TRBD2. The CDR3 is 16 amino acids. After removal of 4 bases from V and 7 bases from J, the junction contained 14 bases not matched to a gene. In germline, CDR1 is ENHRY, CDR2 SYGVKD. The CDR3 sequence is CAISAGRTSVLGEQYF. In nucleotides, the CDR3 is TGTGCCATCAGTGCCGGAAGGACTAGCGTTCTGGGAGAGCAGTACTTC.

The chain joins TRBV5-1 to TRBJ2-3; D might be TRBD1 (6 bases). The CDR3 spans 15 residues. V was cut by 4 bases and J by 1 base, with 13 bases left in between. Germline CDR1 reads SGHRS; CDR2 reads YFSETQ. For the CDR3, the DNA is TGCGCCAGCAGCGGGGGCCCGTCCGGCACAGATACGCAGTATTTT. It yields the protein CASSGGPSGTDTQYF.

The chain uses TRBV29-1 and TRBJ1-1, with 11 positions matching TRBD1. V trimming: 3 bases; J trimming: 11 bases; junction bases outside the gene matches: 8. The length of the CDR3 is 13 residues. Germline CDR1 reads SQVTM; CDR2 reads ANQGSEA. The CDR3: CSVDAGQGAGAFF. CDR3 nucleotide sequence: TGCAGCGTTGATGCTGGACAGGGGGCAGGTGCTTTCTTT.

This clone was detected only once. The V call is TRBV6-5, the J call TRBJ2-2; tentatively, D is TRBD1 (6 bases). V was trimmed by 6 bases and J by 6 bases, leaving 17 bases between them. Looked up from germline, CDR1 is MNHEY and CDR2 is SVGAGI. The CDR3 is 15 residues long. The CDR3 region has the DNA TGTGCCAGCAGACGGGACATGGGTTTTTCCGGGGAGCTGTTTTTT. This codes for CASRRDMGFSGELFF.

This clone was observed a handful of times. The chain recombines TRBV6-1 with TRBJ1-5; tentatively, D is TRBD1 (5 bases). The CDR3 is 13 amino acids. Looked up from germline, CDR1 is MNHNS and CDR2 is SASEGT. V was clipped by 5 bases and J by 7 bases, with 12 bases between them. The CDR3 reads CASSTQGYQPQHF. As DNA, the CDR3 is TGTGCCAGCAGTACCCAGGGATACCAGCCCCAGCATTTT.

The chain is built from TRBV7-9 and TRBJ2-7, with D maybe TRBD2 (6 bases). In germline, CDR1 is SEHNR, CDR2 FQNEAQ (reference sequence). This CDR3 has 15 amino acids. V was trimmed by 2 bases and J by 2 bases, leaving 13 bases between them. In nucleotides, the CDR3 is TGTGCCAGCAGCTTACGGGAGAAGCCTCCCTACGAGCAGTACTTC. It translates to CASSLREKPPYEQYF.

As for this clone: One junction end disagrees with the germline gene, perhaps due to a read error. This chain links TRBV30 with TRBJ2-4, with a possible D match to TRBD1 (5 bases). Germline loops: CDR1 GTSNPN, CDR2 SVGIG (reference sequence). CDR3 length: 12 residues. CDR3 bases: TGTGCCTGGGCTCGACAGAAAAACAGTCAGTACTTC. Its protein product is CAWARQKNSQYF.

DNA of the CDR3: TGTGCCAGCAGTGACTCTAGCGGGAGTATCAATGAGCAGTTCTTC. This translates into CASSDSSGSINEQFF. This chain links TRBV6-4 with TRBJ2-1; 9 bases align to TRBD2. Trimming removed 0 bases from V and 6 bases from J; junction bases left unmatched: 3. Germline CDR1 reads MRHNA; CDR2 reads SNTAGT. The CDR3 length is 15 residues.

This clone was picked up a small number of times. This may come from a read error, since a much larger clone is one base off. The CDR3: CASRPQGTGNTIYF. DNA for the CDR3: TGTGCCAGCAGACCACAGGGAACTGGAAACACCATATATTTT. The rearrangement joins TRBV28 to TRBJ1-3; possibly TRBD1 for D (6 bases). The V end lost 6 bases, the J end lost 2 bases, and 11 bases lay between the germline ends. Germline-derived CDR1 and CDR2 are MDHEN and SYDVKM. This CDR3 is 14 amino acids long.

This clone occurred a few times. This sequence joins TRBV18 and TRBJ1-2; 9 positions match TRBD1. Unmatched junction bases numbered 3, after V lost 1 base and J lost 3 bases. The CDR3 loop spans 15 amino acids. CDR1 and CDR2 from the germline V gene are KGHSH and LQKENI. The CDR3 nucleotides are TGTGCCAGCTCACCACAGGGACAGGGAGACTATGGCTACACCTTC. This codes for CASSPQGQGDYGYTF.

The chain couples TRBV10-3 to TRBJ1-4; 10 bases are a match to TRBD1. After removal of 7 bases from V and 5 bases from J, the junction contained 1 base not matched to a gene. From germline, CDR1 is ENHRY and CDR2 SYGVKD. This CDR3 is built from 13 residues. The CDR3 reads CAIKGQGNEKLFF. In nucleotides, the CDR3 is TGTGCCATCAAGGGACAGGGGAATGAAAAACTGTTTTTT.

The rearrangement uses TRBV7-2 and TRBJ1-2, with D possibly being TRBD1 (6 bases). Per the germline V gene, CDR1 is SGHTA and CDR2 is FQGNSA. The CDR3 sequence is 17 residues long. Trimming took off 4 bases at V and 4 bases at J, with 22 bases between the two ends. In nucleotides, the CDR3 is TGTGCCAGCAGCTCCGAGGGGGTGGGGGGGCAGGGCTATGGCTACACCTTC. The encoded protein is CASSSEGVGGQGYGYTF.

The genes are TRBV5-5 and TRBJ1-2, with 9 bases fitting TRBD1. The CDR3 consists of 15 residues. Germline CDR1 and CDR2: SGHKS and YYEKEE (reference sequence). Trimming removed 4 bases from V and 4 bases from J; junction bases left unmatched: 8. CDR3 amino acids: CASSPTGTGSYGYTF. Here the CDR3 DNA reads TGTGCCAGCAGCCCGACCGGGACAGGGAGCTATGGCTACACCTTC. Full variable domain (remainder filled in from reference TRBV5-5 and TRBJ1-2): DAGVTQSPTHLIKTRGQQVTLRCSPISGHKSVSWYQQVLGQGPQFIFQYYEKEERGRGNFPDRFSARQFPNYSSELNVNALLLGDSALYLCASSPTGTGSYGYTFGSGTRLTVV.

This chain joins TRBV7-7 and TRBJ2-7; TRBD2 agrees at 7 bases. The CDR3 is made up of 15 amino acids. Trimming cost V 5 bases and J 0 bases; bases outside gene matches: 7. Germline CDR1 is SSHAT and CDR2 is FNYEAQ (reference sequence). The CDR3 DNA reads as TGTGCCAGCAGCCCTGGTCTAGCGGACTCCTACGAGCAGTACTTC. Translation: CASSPGLADSYEQYF.

A few counts support this clone. In nucleotides, the CDR3 is TGTGCCAGCAGCTCAGGGAACGAGCAGTACTTC. Translated, it gives CASSSGNEQYF. The V call is TRBV7-8, the J call TRBJ2-7; possible D gene TRBD1, 5 bases. The CDR3 extends over 11 amino acids. V was clipped by 4 bases and J by 5 bases, with 6 bases between them. Germline-derived CDR1 and CDR2 are SGHVS and FQNEAQ.

The chain links TRBV4-1 to TRBJ2-1; D is unclear. The germline gives CDR1 MGHRA, CDR2 YSYEKL. The CDR3 length is 15 residues. Trimming cost V 2 bases and J 7 bases, with 15 bases left between them. The CDR3 DNA is TGCGCCAGCAGCCAAAAAGTAGATCCGGTTAATGAGCAGTTCTTC. This gives the protein CASSQKVDPVNEQFF.

The chain has TRBV11-1 and TRBJ2-7, with 8 bases that match TRBD1. The CDR3 is 13 residues long. The V segment lost 5 bases and the J segment 3 bases; nucleotides outside the gene matches: 3. Looked up from germline, CDR1 is SGHAT and CDR2 is FQDESV (reference sequence). The CDR3 DNA reads TGTGCCAGCAGCCCGGGACAGGTCTACGAGCAGTACTTC. It is translated as CASSPGQVYEQYF.

This sequence joins TRBV11-2 and TRBJ1-3, with a weak D call TRBD1 (5 bases). The CDR3 sequence is 17 residues long. Trimming shortened V by 7 bases and J by 0 bases, and 19 bases separated the two germline ends. Germline CDR1 reads SGHAT; CDR2 reads FQNNGV. As DNA, the CDR3 is TGTGCCAGCAAAGCATTCCAGGGAACACTCTCTGGAAACACCATATATTTT. Its protein product is CASKAFQGTLSGNTIYF.

V and J are TRBV6-6 and TRBJ2-1, with TRBD2 matching over 9 bases. Unmatched junction bases numbered 0, after V lost 5 bases and J lost 7 bases. From germline, CDR1 is MNHNY and CDR2 SVGAGI (reference sequence). The CDR3 runs to 12 residues. CDR3 region: CASSLAGNEQFF. The CDR3 bases are TGTGCCAGCAGTCTAGCGGGGAATGAGCAGTTCTTC.